A single sample is the source of the 7 T cell receptor beta chains below, sequenced in a study of identical twins. TCRdb re-analysed the 5' RACE reads in MiXCR, keeping a single row per CDR3 protein. Of about 260,000 distinct CDR3 sequences listed, about 7% were seen once; the top ten hold 3% to 4.5%. In addition, the sample was reused for a study of yellow fever vaccine responses in identical twins.

What was sequenced was memory (CD45RO+) T cells sorted from blood. The receptor source for this set is a woman aged 18-29 years in good health.

This clonotype was observed a few times. V and J are TRBV5-1 and TRBJ2-2; 7 bases line up with TRBD1. The CDR3 is 15 residues long. Losses at the gene ends were 3 bases for V and 6 bases for J; bases not matched to a gene: 8. In germline, CDR1 is SGHRS, CDR2 YFSETQ. The CDR3 sequence: CASSWIQGVAGELFF. CDR3 nucleotides: TGCGCCAGCAGCTGGATCCAGGGGGTTGCCGGGGAGCTGTTTTTT.

Points on this clonotype: This may arise from a read error, as a much more abundant clone is one base away. V is TRBV3-1 and J is TRBJ2-3; 10 positions match TRBD2. V lost 7 bases, J lost 7 bases, and 11 bases stayed unmatched. This CDR3 spans 15 amino acids. From germline, CDR1 is LGHDT and CDR2 YNNKEL (reference sequence). CDR3 amino acids: CASISTSGVSNTQYF. Written as DNA, the CDR3 is TGTGCCAGCATTTCTACTAGCGGGGTATCAAATACGCAGTATTTT.

V usage is TRBV20-1 and J usage is TRBJ2-4; the D is unclear. The CDR3 consists of 14 residues. The germline V gene encodes CDR1 DFQATT and CDR2 SNEGSKA (reference sequence). The V end lost 2 bases, the J end lost 3 bases, and 11 bases lay between the germline ends. The CDR3 sequence: CSARRVADKNIQYF. The CDR3 nucleotides read TGCAGTGCTAGACGGGTGGCGGACAAAAACATTCAGTACTTC.

This clonotype was seen at least ten times. The DNA for the CDR3 is TGCGCCAGCAGCTTGGGACAGGGTTACAATGAGCAGTTCTTC. It codes for CASSLGQGYNEQFF. J is TRBJ2-1 and V is TRBV5-1; TRBD1 matches 7 bases. CDR3 length: 14 amino acids. Germline values: CDR1 SGHRS, CDR2 YFSETQ. The trim removed 0 bases at V and 4 bases at J, leaving 1 base unmatched.

This clonotype turned up a few times. The chain joins TRBV28 to TRBJ1-2; D is perhaps TRBD1 (6 bases). The germline V gene has CDR1 MDHEN and CDR2 SYDVKM. This CDR3 spans 15 amino acids. The ends were cut back, 5 bases at V and 8 bases at J, with 21 bases in the middle. The CDR3 DNA follows: TGTGCCAGCAGTATACAGAGGATTGGGACACCCGGCTACACCTTC. It specifies CASSIQRIGTPGYTF.

J is TRBJ1-2 and V is TRBV12-3 or TRBV12-4; D is uncertain. With 1 base removed from V and 8 bases from J, the gap between germline ends came to 5 bases. The CDR3 contains 11 residues. The chain's CDR3 is CASSLGRGYTF. The CDR3 coding sequence is TGTGCCAGCAGTTTAGGACGGGGCTACACCTTC.

This clonotype was counted at least ten times. The V gene is TRBV5-5, the J gene TRBJ1-1; D unresolved. With 4 bases removed from V and 6 bases from J, the gap between germline ends came to 16 bases. The length of the CDR3 is 14 residues. Germline V gene sequence: CDR1 SGHKS, CDR2 YYEKEE (reference sequence). This chain's CDR3 is CASSKGPTEAEAFF. CDR3 in DNA: TGTGCCAGCAGCAAGGGTCCCACGGAAGCTGAAGCTTTCTTT.